The sequence of this T cell receptor (beta chain) was determined in a study of glioma-infiltrating T cells. The CDR3 totals 11 residues. CDR1 and CDR2 from the germline V gene are MGHDK and SYGVNS. V was pared by 5 bases and J by 5 bases, with 7 bases between. TCR alpha and beta CDR3 regions were amplified from RNA using iRepertoire nested multiplex PCR. One-step reverse transcription and amplification started from approximately 100-400 ng of tissue mRNA or PBMC total RNA. TCRdb used MiXCR to reprocess the multiplex PCR reads, holding one entry per CDR3 protein. This sample has under 150,000 distinct CDR3 sequences; approximately 40% occur once, and the top ten carry about a fifth. The table lists this clonotype with a few counts. The antigen remains undetermined. The study, taken as a whole, reports: Above-expected tissue-blood divergence occurred in all gliomas, most in low-grade ones.

Sequenced material: glioma tissue, nonneoplastic brain tissue, or PBMCs (not recorded which). This receptor was identified in a human donor with low-grade glioma or glioblastoma, undergoing nonglioma brain surgery, or in good health (not recorded which). The chain uses TRBV25-1 and TRBJ2-7; D ambiguous. As DNA, the CDR3 is TGTGCCAGCAGTAGGGTCCACGAGCAGTACTTC. This encodes CASSRVHEQYF.